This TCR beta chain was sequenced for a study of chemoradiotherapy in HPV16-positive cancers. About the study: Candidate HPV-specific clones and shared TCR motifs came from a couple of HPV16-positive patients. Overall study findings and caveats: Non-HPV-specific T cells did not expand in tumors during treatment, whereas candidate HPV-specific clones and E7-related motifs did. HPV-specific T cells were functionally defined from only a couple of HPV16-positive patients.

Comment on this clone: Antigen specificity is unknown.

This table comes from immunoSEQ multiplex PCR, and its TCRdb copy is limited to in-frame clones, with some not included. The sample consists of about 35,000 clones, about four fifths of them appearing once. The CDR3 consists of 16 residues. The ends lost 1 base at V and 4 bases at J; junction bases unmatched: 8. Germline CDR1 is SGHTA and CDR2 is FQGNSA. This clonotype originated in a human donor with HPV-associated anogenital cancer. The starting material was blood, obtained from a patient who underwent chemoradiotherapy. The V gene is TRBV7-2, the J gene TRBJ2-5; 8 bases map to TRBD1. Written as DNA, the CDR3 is TGTGCCAGCAGCTTAGGGGGCAGGGGGCTGATAGAGACCCAGTACTTC. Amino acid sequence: CASSLGGRGLIETQYF.